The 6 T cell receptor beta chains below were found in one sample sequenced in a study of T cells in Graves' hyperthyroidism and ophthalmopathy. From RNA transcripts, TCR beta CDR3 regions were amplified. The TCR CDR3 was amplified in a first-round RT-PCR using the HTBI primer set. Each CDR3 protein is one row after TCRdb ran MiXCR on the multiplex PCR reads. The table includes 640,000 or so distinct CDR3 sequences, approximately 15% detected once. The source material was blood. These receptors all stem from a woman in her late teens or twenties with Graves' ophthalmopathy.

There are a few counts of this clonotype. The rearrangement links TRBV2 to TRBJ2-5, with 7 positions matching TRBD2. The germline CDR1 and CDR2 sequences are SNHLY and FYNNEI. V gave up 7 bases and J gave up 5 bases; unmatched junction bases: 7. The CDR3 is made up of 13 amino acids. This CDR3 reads CASIRGSRETQYF. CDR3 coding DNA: TGTGCCAGCATTCGCGGGAGTAGGGAGACCCAGTACTTC.

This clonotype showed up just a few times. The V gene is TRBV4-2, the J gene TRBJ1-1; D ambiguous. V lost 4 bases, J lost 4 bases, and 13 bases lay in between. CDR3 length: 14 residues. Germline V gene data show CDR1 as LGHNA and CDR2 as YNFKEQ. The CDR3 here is CASSLSGVATEAFF. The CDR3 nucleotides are TGTGCCAGCAGCCTATCAGGAGTCGCCACTGAAGCTTTCTTT.

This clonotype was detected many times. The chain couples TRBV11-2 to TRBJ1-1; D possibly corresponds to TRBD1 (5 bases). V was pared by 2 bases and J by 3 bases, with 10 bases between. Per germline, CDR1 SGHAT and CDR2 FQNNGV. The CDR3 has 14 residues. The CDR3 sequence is CASSLQGSDTEAFF. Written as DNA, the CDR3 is TGTGCCAGCAGCTTACAGGGATCCGACACTGAAGCTTTCTTT.

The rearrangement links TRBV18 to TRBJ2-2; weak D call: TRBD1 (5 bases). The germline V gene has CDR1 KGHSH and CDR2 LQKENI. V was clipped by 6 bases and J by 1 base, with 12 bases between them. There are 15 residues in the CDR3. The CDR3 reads CASSEQDGNTGELFF. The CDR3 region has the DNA TGTGCCAGCTCCGAACAGGACGGGAACACCGGGGAGCTGTTTTTT.

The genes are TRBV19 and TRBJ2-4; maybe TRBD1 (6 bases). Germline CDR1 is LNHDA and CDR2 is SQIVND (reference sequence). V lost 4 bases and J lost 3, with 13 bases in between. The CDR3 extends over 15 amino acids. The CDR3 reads CASSNRVVGKNIQYF. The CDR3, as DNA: TGTGCCAGTAGTAACAGGGTCGTCGGCAAAAACATTCAGTACTTC.

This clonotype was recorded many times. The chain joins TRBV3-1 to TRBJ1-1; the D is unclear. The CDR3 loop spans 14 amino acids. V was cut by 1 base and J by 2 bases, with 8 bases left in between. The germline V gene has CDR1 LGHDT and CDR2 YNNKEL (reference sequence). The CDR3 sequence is CASSQASTNTEAFF. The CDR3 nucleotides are TGTGCCAGCAGCCAAGCTAGTACCAACACTGAAGCTTTCTTT.